This entry lists 5 T cell receptor beta chains sequenced from one sample in a study of neoadjuvant anti-PD-1 for oral cavity cancer. Time point: after neoadjuvant nivolumab, at surgical resection. Clones were sequenced by immunoSEQ multiplex PCR, and TCRdb holds only the in-frame ones, with some missing. The data hold 24,000 or so clones, with 25% to 30% observed a single time. Here the sequenced sample was tumor tissue, taken after nivolumab (anti-PD-1) treatment. The receptors come from a person aged 35 to 85 with oral cavity squamous cell carcinoma.

V and J are TRBV5-1 and TRBJ2-7, with D hard to call. The CDR3 length is 11 residues. Trimming cost V 4 bases and J 6 bases, with 8 bases left between them. The V gene's germline CDR1 is SGHRS and CDR2 YFSETQ. Here the CDR3 DNA reads TGCGCCAGCAGCCGCGGCGGCGAGCAGTACTTC. This translates into CASSRGGEQYF.

This sequence joins TRBV30 and TRBJ2-7, with D maybe TRBD2 (5 bases). Germline V CDR1 and CDR2: GTSNPN, SVGIG (reference sequence). V was shortened by 4 bases and J by 4 bases, with 11 bases between the two germline ends. The CDR3 runs 12 residues. In nucleotides, the CDR3 is TGTGCCTGGAAAGGGAGTTTTTACGAGCAGTACTTC. Its protein is CAWKGSFYEQYF. The complete variable domain, with remaining parts taken from reference TRBV30 and TRBJ2-7, reads SQTIHQWPATLVQPVGSPLSLECTVEGTSNPNLYWYRQAAGRGLQLLFYSVGIGQISSEVPQNLSASRPQDRQFILSSKKLLLSDSGFYLCAWKGSFYEQYFGPGTRLTVT.

This clone was found a few times. This sequence joins TRBV5-1 and TRBJ1-1; 7 nucleotides agree with TRBD1. CDR1 is SGHRS and CDR2 is YFSETQ in the germline V gene. There are 14 residues in the CDR3. The ends lost 3 bases at V and 4 bases at J; junction bases unmatched: 6. The DNA for the CDR3 is TGCGCCAGCAGCTCCGGACAGGACCGCACTGAAGCTTTCTTT. Translating gives CASSSGQDRTEAFF. Full variable domain (outside the CDR3, taken from reference TRBV5-1 and TRBJ1-1): KAGVTQTPRYLIKTRGQQVTLSCSPISGHRSVSWYQQTPGQGLQFLFEYFSETQRNKGNFPGRFSGRQFSNSRSEMNVSTLELGDSALYLCASSSGQDRTEAFFGQGTRLTVV.

This clone is a singleton in its sample. The genes are TRBV5-5 and TRBJ2-7; TRBD1 matches at 8 bases. CDR3 length: 15 residues. The germline gives CDR1 SGHKS, CDR2 YYEKEE (reference sequence). With V trimmed by 2 bases and J by 5 bases, 9 bases remained unmatched. The CDR3 bases are TGTGCCAGCAGCTTTTGGACAGGGAGGCTTGACGAGCAGTACTTC. This gives the protein CASSFWTGRLDEQYF.

The CDR3 loop reads CASRLSGAYNYGYTF. DNA of the CDR3: TGTGCCAGCCGGCTCTCAGGGGCCTACAACTATGGCTACACCTTC. The chain links TRBV2 to TRBJ1-2; perhaps TRBD1 as D (6 bases). Trimming removed 8 bases from V and 2 bases from J, with 18 bases in between. CDR1 SNHLY and CDR2 FYNNEI come from the germline V gene. The CDR3 sequence is 15 residues long.